Below, 25 T cell receptor beta chains from the same sample are listed, as sequenced in a study of blood T cell repertoires in COVID-19. Produced via immunoSEQ multiplex PCR; TCRdb's table is partial and in-frame only. The sample lists 120,000 or so clones; around 83% were seen once. Sample: peripheral blood. These receptors came from an older man with active or convalescent COVID-19.

This clone was counted between two and nine times. J is TRBJ1-2 and V is TRBV4-2, with D unresolved. This CDR3 region has 14 residues. The germline gives CDR1 LGHNA, CDR2 YNFKEQ. Between the trimmed V and J ends, which lost 0 bases and 6 bases, there was a span of 11 bases. CDR3 loop: CASSQEMQQDGYTF. The CDR3 DNA sequence: TGTGCCAGCAGCCAAGAGATGCAGCAGGATGGCTACACCTTC.

The chain has TRBV5-4 and TRBJ2-3; 8 nucleotides line up with TRBD2. The junction had 6 bases not matched to a gene; V was cut back by 4 bases and J by 5 bases. Germline CDR1 is SGHNT and CDR2 is YYREEE (reference sequence). This CDR3 contains 14 residues. CDR3 residues: CASSPGGRRDTQYF. CDR3 DNA sequence: TGTGCCAGCAGCCCGGGGGGGCGCAGAGATACGCAGTATTTT.

This clone showed up just once. Here the CDR3 reads CATSRERQGTAGNTIYF. In DNA, the CDR3 is TGTGCCACCAGCAGAGAGCGGCAGGGCACCGCCGGAAACACCATATATTTT. The V call is TRBV15, the J call TRBJ1-3, with D maybe TRBD1 (5 bases). The germline V gene has CDR1 LNHNV and CDR2 YYDKDF (reference sequence). The CDR3 extends over 17 amino acids. V lost 0 bases, J lost 4 bases, and 16 bases lay in between.

The chain has TRBV25-1 and TRBJ2-1, with TRBD1 identical over 12 bases. The V and J ends lost 4 bases and 2 bases, in that order; junction bases with no gene match: 3. Germline V gene lookup returns CDR1 MGHDK and CDR2 SYGVNS. This CDR3 has 16 amino acids. DNA for the CDR3: TGTGCCAGCAGTGGGGGGACAGGGGGCGCCTACAATGAGCAGTTCTTC. Residues: CASSGGTGGAYNEQFF. The full variable domain, in which reference TRBV25-1 and TRBJ2-1 provide the parts outside the CDR3, is EADIYQTPRYLVIGTGKKITLECSQTMGHDKMYWYQQDPGMELHLIHYSYGVNSTEKGDLSSESTVSRIRTEHFPLTLESARPSHTSQYLCASSGGTGGAYNEQFFGPGTRLTVL.

The chain combines TRBV19 with TRBJ1-1, with TRBD1 identical over 9 bases. CDR3 size: 16 residues. V shed 3 bases, J shed 9 bases, and the junction held 14 bases outside the gene matches. Germline CDR1 and CDR2: LNHDA and SQIVND (reference sequence). The CDR3 nucleotides read TGTGCCAGTAGTATTGCTGGGAGGACAGGGGATCAGAAAGCTTTCTTT. Its translation is CASSIAGRTGDQKAFF. The complete variable domain, with remaining parts taken from reference TRBV19 and TRBJ1-1, reads DGGITQSPKYLFRKEGQNVTLSCEQNLNHDAMYWYRQDPGQGLRLIYYSQIVNDFQKGDIAEGYSVSREKKESFPLTVTSAQKNPTAFYLCASSIAGRTGDQKAFFGQGTRLTVV.

The gene calls are TRBV5-6 and TRBJ1-2; the D is unclear. The CDR3 sequence is 12 residues long. CDR1 and CDR2 from the germline V gene are SGHDT and YYEEEE. The germline V and J ends were trimmed by 0 bases and 5 bases, with 5 bases remaining between them. CDR3 loop: CASSLVSYGYTF. CDR3 nucleotides: TGTGCCAGCAGCTTGGTTTCGTATGGCTACACCTTC.

V usage is TRBV5-1 and J usage is TRBJ2-3; TRBD1 might be the D (6 bases). The CDR3 sequence is 14 residues long. Per the germline V gene, CDR1 is SGHRS and CDR2 is YFSETQ. The germline V and J ends were trimmed by 0 bases and 3 bases, with 8 bases remaining between them. For the CDR3, the DNA is TGCGCCAGCAGCTTGGCACAGGGTACAGATACGCAGTATTTT. It is translated as CASSLAQGTDTQYF.

This chain links TRBV11-2 with TRBJ1-1, with 7 bases that match TRBD1. The CDR3 contains 15 residues. Germline CDR1 reads SGHAT; CDR2 reads FQNNGV. V was pared by 4 bases and J by 2 bases, with 7 bases of the junction left unmatched. CDR3 loop: CASSSKGAVNTEAFF. The DNA for the CDR3 is TGTGCCAGCAGCTCTAAGGGGGCCGTAAACACTGAAGCTTTCTTT.

For the CDR3, the DNA is TGTGCCAGCAGCGCCTCGGGAGGGGCCGGGACAGATACGCAGTATTTT. It translates to CASSASGGAGTDTQYF. The genes are TRBV9 and TRBJ2-3; 8 bases line up with TRBD2. Germline loops: CDR1 SGDLS, CDR2 YYNGEE. The J segment lost 3 bases and the V segment lost 3 bases, leaving 9 bases of the junction unmatched. The CDR3 length is 16 residues.

The genes are TRBV6-1 and TRBJ2-1; 10 bases fit TRBD2. The germline gives CDR1 MNHNS, CDR2 SASEGT. This CDR3 comprises 16 residues. With 4 bases clipped from V and 6 bases from J, the junction kept 9 bases outside the gene matches. The DNA for the CDR3 is TGTGCCAGCAGTGCACAGAGCGGGGGGGCAGTCAATGAGCAGTTCTTC. Translated: CASSAQSGGAVNEQFF.

CDR3 bases: TGCGCCAGCAGCCTTGGGTTCTCCAGGTGGAGGAGGACTGAAGCTTTCTTT. It yields the protein CASSLGFSRWRRTEAFF. The chain links TRBV4-1 to TRBJ1-1; D unresolved. The germline gives CDR1 MGHRA, CDR2 YSYEKL. With 4 bases removed from V and 5 bases from J, the gap between germline ends came to 23 bases. The CDR3 covers 17 residues.

The J gene is TRBJ1-5, the V gene TRBV27; D perhaps matches TRBD1 (6 bases). Trimming removed 2 bases at V and 10 bases at J, with 12 bases between. The CDR3 is 13 residues long. Germline loops: CDR1 MNHEY, CDR2 SMNVEV (reference sequence). The CDR3 spells CASSLKGGGPQHF. The CDR3 DNA sequence: TGTGCCAGCAGTTTAAAAGGGGGGGGTCCCCAGCATTTT.

The chain's CDR3 is CASSEEGTRLAKNIQYF. CDR3 sequence (DNA): TGTGCCAGCAGTGAAGAGGGGACACGGCTAGCCAAAAACATTCAGTACTTC. The chain is built from TRBV6-1 and TRBJ2-4; the D gene is possibly TRBD1 (6 bases). V lost 1 base to trimming and J lost 0 bases, with 13 bases between them. The CDR3 is 17 residues long. Germline CDR1 and CDR2: MNHNS and SASEGT.

The gene calls are TRBV14 and TRBJ1-2; D is uncertain. Per germline, CDR1 SGHDN and CDR2 FVKESK. V lost 4 bases and J lost 2, with 14 bases in between. This CDR3 region has 15 residues. The CDR3 DNA reads TGTGCCAGCAGCCCCTCTAACGGGTTCAACTATGGCTACACCTTC. Its translation is CASSPSNGFNYGYTF.

The chain carries TRBV7-2 and TRBJ2-7; TRBD1 aligns across 7 bases. The CDR3 sequence is 15 residues long. Germline CDR1 SGHTA, CDR2 FQGNSA. J was trimmed by 3 bases and V by 1 base; bases with no gene match: 6. The CDR3 is CASSLGQGQSYEQYF. The CDR3 region has the DNA TGTGCCAGCAGCTTAGGACAGGGTCAAAGCTACGAGCAGTACTTC.

This clone showed up just once. This chain links TRBV7-3 with TRBJ2-1; no clear D gene. The CDR3 consists of 13 residues. Germline CDR1 SGHTA, CDR2 FQGTGA. V was trimmed by 2 bases and J by 9 bases, leaving 11 bases between them. CDR3 loop: CASSLGIHSEQFF. DNA for the CDR3: TGTGCCAGCAGCTTAGGCATTCACAGTGAGCAGTTCTTC.

This clone appeared a few times. The V call is TRBV2, the J call TRBJ2-7; 7 bases agree with TRBD2. This CDR3 spans 14 amino acids. Germline V gives CDR1 SNHLY, CDR2 FYNNEI. V trimming: 5 bases; J trimming: 3 bases; junction bases outside the gene matches: 7. CDR3 amino acids: CASSLGLDFYEQYF. CDR3 nucleotide sequence: TGTGCCAGCAGTCTCGGACTAGACTTCTACGAGCAGTACTTC.

This rearrangement joins TRBV6-5 to TRBJ2-7, with 8 positions matching TRBD2. The V gene's germline CDR1 is MNHEY and CDR2 SVGAGI. Trimming removed 2 bases from V and 3 bases from J; junction bases left unmatched: 3. This CDR3 has 14 amino acids. DNA of the CDR3: TGTGCCAGCAGTTACGGCGGGGGGATCTACGAGCAGTACTTC. This encodes CASSYGGGIYEQYF.

The CDR3 reads CASSQVGELFF. As DNA, the CDR3 is TGTGCCAGCAGCCAAGTAGGGGAGCTGTTTTTT. The rearrangement joins TRBV3-1 (or the pseudogene TRBV3-2) to TRBJ2-2, with D uncertain. The CDR3 has 11 residues. Germline V gene lookup returns CDR1 LGHDT and CDR2 YNNKEL (reference sequence). V was shortened by 1 base and J by 8 bases, with 2 bases between the two germline ends.

Only one count was recorded for this clone. V gene TRBV19 combines with J gene TRBJ1-3; perhaps TRBD1 as D (6 bases). CDR3 length: 13 amino acids. V was cut by 5 bases and J by 10 bases, with 15 bases left in between. Germline-derived CDR1 and CDR2 are LNHDA and SQIVND (reference sequence). The CDR3 here is CASSVGHALTIYF. CDR3 coding DNA: TGTGCCAGTAGTGTGGGACACGCGTTAACCATATATTTT.

This chain links TRBV18 with TRBJ2-3; no clear D gene. Germline V lookup: CDR1 KGHSH, CDR2 LQKENI. CDR3 size: 13 residues. Trimming took off 4 bases at V and 0 bases at J, with 5 bases between the two ends. CDR3 sequence (DNA): TGTGCCAGCTCACAGACTAGCACAGATACGCAGTATTTT. It is translated as CASSQTSTDTQYF.

The rearrangement links TRBV7-6 to TRBJ1-2; D is unclear. The CDR3 is 15 amino acids. V lost 2 bases and J 5 bases, leaving 15 bases between the germline ends. From germline, CDR1 is SGHVS and CDR2 FNYEAQ. The CDR3 spells CASSLLPGKRYGYTF. The CDR3 DNA sequence: TGTGCCAGCAGCTTATTGCCGGGAAAGCGTTATGGCTACACCTTC. The whole variable domain, remainder taken from reference TRBV7-6 and TRBJ1-2, is GAGVSQSPRYKVTKRGQDVALRCDPISGHVSLYWYRQALGQGPEFLTYFNYEAQQDKSGLPNDRFSAERPEGSISTLTIQRTEQRDSAMYRCASSLLPGKRYGYTFGSGTRLTVV.

CDR3 DNA: TGTGCCAGTAGTATTTCCGACAGGGTGTCTAATGAAAAACTGTTTTTT. Translating it yields CASSISDRVSNEKLFF. The chain uses TRBV19 and TRBJ1-4, with 7 bases matching TRBD1. The CDR3 covers 16 residues. The junction had 7 bases not matched to a gene; V was cut back by 3 bases and J by 3 bases. CDR1 and CDR2 (germline): LNHDA, SQIVND (reference sequence).

The chain uses TRBV7-9 and TRBJ2-7, with a possible D match to TRBD1 (8 bases). The CDR3 is 15 amino acids. Germline V gene lookup returns CDR1 SEHNR and CDR2 FQNEAQ (reference sequence). Trimming removed 4 bases at V and 5 bases at J, with 18 bases between. This chain's CDR3 is CASSSRTGRVNEQYF. Here the CDR3 DNA reads TGTGCCAGCAGCTCGAGGACAGGGAGGGTTAACGAGCAGTACTTC. The full variable domain, its missing parts supplied by reference TRBV7-9 and TRBJ2-7, is DTGVSQNPRHKITKRGQNVTFRCDPISEHNRLYWYRQTLGQGPEFLTYFQNEAQLEKSRLLSDRFSAERPKGSFSTLEIQRTEQGDSAMYLCASSSRTGRVNEQYFGPGTRLTVT.

The gene calls are TRBV7-3 and TRBJ2-1; 13 nucleotides agree with TRBD2. From germline, CDR1 is SGHTA and CDR2 FQGTGA. V was pared by 5 bases and J by 9 bases, with 7 bases of the junction left unmatched. The length of the CDR3 is 15 residues. For the CDR3, the DNA is TGTGCCAGCAGCCTCCGGACTAGCGGGGGAGGTGAGCAGTTCTTC. As protein: CASSLRTSGGGEQFF.